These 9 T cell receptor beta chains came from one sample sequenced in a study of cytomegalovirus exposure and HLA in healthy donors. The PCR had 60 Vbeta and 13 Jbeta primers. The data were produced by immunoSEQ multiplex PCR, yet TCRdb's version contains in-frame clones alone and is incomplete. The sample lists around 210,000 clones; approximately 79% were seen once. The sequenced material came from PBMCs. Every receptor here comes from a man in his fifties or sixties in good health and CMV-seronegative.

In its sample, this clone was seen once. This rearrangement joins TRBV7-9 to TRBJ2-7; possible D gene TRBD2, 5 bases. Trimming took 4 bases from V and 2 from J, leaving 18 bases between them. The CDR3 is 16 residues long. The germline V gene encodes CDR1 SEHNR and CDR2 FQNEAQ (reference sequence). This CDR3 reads CASSSVTGETPYEQYF. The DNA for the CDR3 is TGTGCCAGCAGCTCGGTGACCGGGGAGACACCCTACGAGCAGTACTTC.

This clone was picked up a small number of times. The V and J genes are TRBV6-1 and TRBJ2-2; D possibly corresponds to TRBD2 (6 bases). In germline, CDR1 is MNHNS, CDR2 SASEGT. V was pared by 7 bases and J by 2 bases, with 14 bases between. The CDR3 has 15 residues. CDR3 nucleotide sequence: TGTGCCAGCACCAGAGGGACTTTCAACACCGGGGAGCTGTTTTTT. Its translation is CASTRGTFNTGELFF.

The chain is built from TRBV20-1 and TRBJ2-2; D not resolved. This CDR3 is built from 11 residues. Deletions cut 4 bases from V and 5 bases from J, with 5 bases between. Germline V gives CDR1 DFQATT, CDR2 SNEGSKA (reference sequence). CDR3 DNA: TGCAGTGCTATCAGAACCGGGGAGCTGTTTTTT. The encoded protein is CSAIRTGELFF.

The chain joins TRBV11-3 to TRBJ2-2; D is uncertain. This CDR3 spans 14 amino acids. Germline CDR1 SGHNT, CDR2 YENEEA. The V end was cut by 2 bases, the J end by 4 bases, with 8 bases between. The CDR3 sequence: CASSLYPGTGELFF. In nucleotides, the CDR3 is TGTGCCAGCAGCTTATACCCCGGCACCGGGGAGCTGTTTTTT.

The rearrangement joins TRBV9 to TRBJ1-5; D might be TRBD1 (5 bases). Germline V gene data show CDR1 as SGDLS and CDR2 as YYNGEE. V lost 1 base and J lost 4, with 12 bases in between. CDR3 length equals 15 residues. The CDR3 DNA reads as TGTGCCAGCAGCGTATCAACGGGGGGAAATCAGCCCCAGCATTTT. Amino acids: CASSVSTGGNQPQHF.

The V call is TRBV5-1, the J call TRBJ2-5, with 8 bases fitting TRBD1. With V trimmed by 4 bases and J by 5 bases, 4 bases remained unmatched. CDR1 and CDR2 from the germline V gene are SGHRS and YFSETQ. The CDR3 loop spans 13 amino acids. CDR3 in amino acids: CASSTQGAETQYF. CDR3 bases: TGCGCCAGCAGCACCCAGGGGGCGGAGACCCAGTACTTC.

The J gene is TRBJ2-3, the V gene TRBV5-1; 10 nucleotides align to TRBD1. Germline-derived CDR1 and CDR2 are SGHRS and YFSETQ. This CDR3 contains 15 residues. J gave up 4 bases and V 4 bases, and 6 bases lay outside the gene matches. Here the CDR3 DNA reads TGCGCCAGCAGCCTGCAGGGACAGGGGTCAGATACGCAGTATTTT. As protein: CASSLQGQGSDTQYF.

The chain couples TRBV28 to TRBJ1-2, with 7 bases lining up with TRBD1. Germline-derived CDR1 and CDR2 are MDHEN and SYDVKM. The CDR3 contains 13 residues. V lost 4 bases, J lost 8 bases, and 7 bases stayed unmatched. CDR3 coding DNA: TGTGCCAGCAGTTCGACAGGGAAAACGGGCTACACCTTC. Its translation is CASSSTGKTGYTF.

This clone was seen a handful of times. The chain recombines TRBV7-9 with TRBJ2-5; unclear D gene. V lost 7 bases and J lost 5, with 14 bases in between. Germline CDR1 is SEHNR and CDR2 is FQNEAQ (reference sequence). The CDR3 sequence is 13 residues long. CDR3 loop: CASTPSSRETQYF. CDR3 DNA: TGTGCCAGCACCCCCAGTTCGAGGGAGACCCAGTACTTC.